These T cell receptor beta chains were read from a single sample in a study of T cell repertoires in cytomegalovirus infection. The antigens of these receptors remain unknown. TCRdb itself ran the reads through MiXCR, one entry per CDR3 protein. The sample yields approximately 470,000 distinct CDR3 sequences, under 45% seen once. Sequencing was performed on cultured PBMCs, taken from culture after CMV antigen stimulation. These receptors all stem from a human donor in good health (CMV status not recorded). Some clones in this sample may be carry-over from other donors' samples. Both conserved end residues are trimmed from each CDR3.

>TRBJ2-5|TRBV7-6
ASSFTAGGPTQY
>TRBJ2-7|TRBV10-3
ASKSPGGSSYEQY
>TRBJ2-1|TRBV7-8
ASSLENYNEQF
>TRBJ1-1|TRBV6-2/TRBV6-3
ASSYRWTGGENTEAF
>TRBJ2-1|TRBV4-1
ASSQTEMREQF
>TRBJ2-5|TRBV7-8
ASSSDPGQGVRETQY
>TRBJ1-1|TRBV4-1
ASSQANRGDTEAF
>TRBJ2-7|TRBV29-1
SVGAGGSDEQY
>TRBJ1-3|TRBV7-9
ASSSHRGPKEGNTIY
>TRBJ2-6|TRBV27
ASSNRGAGANVLT
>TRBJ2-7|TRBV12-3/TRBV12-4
ASSERVDLAPSSYEQY
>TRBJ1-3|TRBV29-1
SVEERNTIY
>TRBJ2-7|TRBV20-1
SASSTSGRAYEQY
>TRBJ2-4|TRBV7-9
ASSPRTGMDIQY
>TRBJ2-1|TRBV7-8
ASTKTPGRGYSLSGNEQF
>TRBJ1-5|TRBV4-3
ASSQLPGSNQPQH
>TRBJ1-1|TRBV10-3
AISESSDVWVFTEAF
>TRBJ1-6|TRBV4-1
ASSHYYRGDGSPLH
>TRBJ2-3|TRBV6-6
ALRQFTDTQY
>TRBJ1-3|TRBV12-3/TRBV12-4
ASSLYRGLGSGNTIY
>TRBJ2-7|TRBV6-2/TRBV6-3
ASSYTIYEQY
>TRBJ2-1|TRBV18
ASSPWTSGVYEQF
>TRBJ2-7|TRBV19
ASSISGTGGGGEQY
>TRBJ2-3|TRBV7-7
ASSLGDSANTQY
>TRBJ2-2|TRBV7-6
APRGKKNTGELF
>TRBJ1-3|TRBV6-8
ASSYSKGSGGNTIY
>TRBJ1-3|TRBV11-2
ASSDDRLSSGNTIY
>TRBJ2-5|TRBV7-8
ASSLPIEGGRKTQY
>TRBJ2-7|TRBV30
AWARDRLYEQY
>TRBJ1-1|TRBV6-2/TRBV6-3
ASSYWLRNTEAF
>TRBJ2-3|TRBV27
ASSRRAGADTQY
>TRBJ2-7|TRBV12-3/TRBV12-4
ASSLLAPHGQY
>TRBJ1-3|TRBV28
ASQGPGAGNTIY
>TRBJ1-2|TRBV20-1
SASEQGVGSYGYT
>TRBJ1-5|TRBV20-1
SATNRGQPQH
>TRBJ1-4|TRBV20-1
SAITGRHREKLF
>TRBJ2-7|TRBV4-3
ASSQESGYAQY
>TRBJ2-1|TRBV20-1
SAALVGGSTTSYNEQF
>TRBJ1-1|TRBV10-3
AISEVNTEAF
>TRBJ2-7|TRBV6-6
ASSYTPGTGAGDEQY
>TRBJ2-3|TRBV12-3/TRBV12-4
ASTKQTPPDTQY
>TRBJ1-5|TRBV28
ASSFAGTSNQPQH
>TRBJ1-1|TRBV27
ASTPLRWGENTEAF